Listed here is a single T cell receptor (beta chain). Its target is not known. The CDR3 contains 15 residues. Germline V lookup: CDR1 SGHRS, CDR2 YFSETQ. V shed 0 bases and J shed 5 bases, with 9 bases lying between them. Template switching introduced a universal primer site, and the cDNA bore unique molecular identifiers. Each CDR3 protein gets one entry after TCRdb re-called the 5' RACE reads with MiXCR. The repertoire holds around 650,000 distinct CDR3 sequences, about 7.6% seen once, with 1.6% in the top ten. The entry originates in a study of identical twins. General study points: Models underestimated out-of-frame TCR alpha sharing in monozygotic twins. Excess twin sharing in beta out-of-frame sequences was weaker. Cord blood's abundant beta clonotypes had fewer insertions, unlike memory repertoires.

Separately, the same data were catalogued under a study of yellow fever vaccine responses in identical twins.

The sequence came from a woman under 30 in good health. The sequencing sample was made of PBMCs. The rearrangement links TRBV5-1 to TRBJ1-6; D uncertain. The CDR3 sequence: CASSLDSADNSPLHF. Here the CDR3 DNA reads TGCGCCAGCAGCTTGGATTCGGCTGATAATTCACCCCTCCACTTT. The variable domain in full, completed from reference TRBV5-1 and TRBJ1-6, reads KAGVTQTPRYLIKTRGQQVTLSCSPISGHRSVSWYQQTPGQGLQFLFEYFSETQRNKGNFPGRFSGRQFSNSRSEMNVSTLELGDSALYLCASSLDSADNSPLHFGNGTRLTVT.